This T cell receptor beta chain was obtained from a study of blood T cell repertoires in COVID-19. Study background: Sources were T cells, B-cell-depleted T cells, or PBMCs; the material itself was cDNA or gDNA.

This CDR3 contains 14 residues. Germline V gene data show CDR1 as KGHSH and CDR2 as LQKENI. J gave up 7 bases and V 1 base, and 3 bases lay outside the gene matches. TCRdb keeps only in-frame clones here, not all; method: immunoSEQ multiplex PCR. Among a few hundred thousand clones, approximately 84% were seen once, and the ten largest hold approximately 16%. Donors of Cohort 3 who recovered were those that had two negative PCRs, clearance, or symptom resolution. This clonotype was obtained from a man aged 35 to 55 who had recovered from COVID-19. V is TRBV18 and J is TRBJ2-1, with TRBD2 matching over 8 bases. The sample was PBMCs or T cells enriched from blood (not recorded which). CDR3 loop: CASSPLAGNNEQFF. The CDR3 DNA sequence: TGTGCCAGCTCACCACTAGCGGGAAATAATGAGCAGTTCTTC.